The clone carrying this T cell receptor beta chain was counted many times. The CDR3 is 12 amino acids. CDR1 SGHTA and CDR2 FQGNSA come from the germline V gene. With 1 base removed from V and 7 bases from J, the gap between germline ends came to 7 bases. This sample is part of a study of T cells in Graves' hyperthyroidism and ophthalmopathy. Clinical symptoms, serum thyroxine, TRAb, thyroid ultrasound and orbital computed tomography established diagnosis. Researchers amplified the TCR beta CDR3 regions from RNA transcripts. TCR CDR3 underwent first-round RT-PCR with the HTBI primer set. MiXCR, run by TCRdb on the multiplex PCR reads, gives a single entry per CDR3 protein. Found here are 540,000 or so distinct CDR3 sequences, 15% to 18% of them singletons; the top ten hold under 7.5%.

Sequenced: blood. This TCR was sampled from a woman aged 25 to 39 with Graves' hyperthyroidism. This chain uses TRBV7-2 with TRBJ1-2; D call uncertain. CDR3 in DNA: TGTGCCAGCAGCTTAGGTGAGGGTGGCTACACCTTC. Translation gives CASSLGEGGYTF.